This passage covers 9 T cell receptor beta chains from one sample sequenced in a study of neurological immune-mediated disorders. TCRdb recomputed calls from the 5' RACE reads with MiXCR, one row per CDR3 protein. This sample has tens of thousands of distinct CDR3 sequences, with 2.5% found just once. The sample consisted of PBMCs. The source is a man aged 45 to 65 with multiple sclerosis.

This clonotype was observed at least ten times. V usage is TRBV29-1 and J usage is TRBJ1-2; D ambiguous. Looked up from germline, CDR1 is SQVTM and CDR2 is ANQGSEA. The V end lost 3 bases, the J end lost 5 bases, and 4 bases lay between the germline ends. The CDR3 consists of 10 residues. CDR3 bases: TGCAGCGTTGAGACTTATGGCTACACCTTC. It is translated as CSVETYGYTF.

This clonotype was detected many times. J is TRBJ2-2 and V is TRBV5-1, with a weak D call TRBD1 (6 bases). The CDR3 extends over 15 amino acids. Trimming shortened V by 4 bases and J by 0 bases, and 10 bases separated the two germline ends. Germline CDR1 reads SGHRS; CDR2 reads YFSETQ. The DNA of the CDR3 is TGCGCCAGCAGCCCCGGACAGCCGAACACCGGGGAGCTGTTTTTT. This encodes CASSPGQPNTGELFF.

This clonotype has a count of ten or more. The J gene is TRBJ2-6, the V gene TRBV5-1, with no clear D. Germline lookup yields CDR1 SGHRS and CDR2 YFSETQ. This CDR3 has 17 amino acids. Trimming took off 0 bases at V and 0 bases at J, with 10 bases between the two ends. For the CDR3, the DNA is TGCGCCAGCAGCTTGGAGGGTCCAAACTCTGGGGCCAACGTCCTGACTTTC. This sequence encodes CASSLEGPNSGANVLTF.

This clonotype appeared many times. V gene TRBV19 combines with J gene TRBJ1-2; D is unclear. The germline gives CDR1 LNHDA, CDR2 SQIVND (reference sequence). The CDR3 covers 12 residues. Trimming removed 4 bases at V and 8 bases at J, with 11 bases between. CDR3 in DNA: TGTGCCAGTAGTAGAGGTCCCGAAGGCTACACCTTC. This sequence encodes CASSRGPEGYTF.

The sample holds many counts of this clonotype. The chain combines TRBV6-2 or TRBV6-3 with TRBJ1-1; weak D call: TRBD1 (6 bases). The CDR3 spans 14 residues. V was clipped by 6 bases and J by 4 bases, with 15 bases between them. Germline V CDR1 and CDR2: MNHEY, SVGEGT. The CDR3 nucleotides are TGTGCCAGCAGAAGGACTGGGGGGCCCACTGAAGCTTTCTTT. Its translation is CASRRTGGPTEAFF.

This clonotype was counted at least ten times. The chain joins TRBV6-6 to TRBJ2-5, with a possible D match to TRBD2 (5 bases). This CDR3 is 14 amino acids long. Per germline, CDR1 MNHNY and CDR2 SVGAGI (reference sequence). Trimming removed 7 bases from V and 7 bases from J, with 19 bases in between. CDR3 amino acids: CASTPRAVEGTQYF. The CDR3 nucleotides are TGTGCCAGCACCCCACGGGCGGTCGAGGGGACCCAGTACTTC.

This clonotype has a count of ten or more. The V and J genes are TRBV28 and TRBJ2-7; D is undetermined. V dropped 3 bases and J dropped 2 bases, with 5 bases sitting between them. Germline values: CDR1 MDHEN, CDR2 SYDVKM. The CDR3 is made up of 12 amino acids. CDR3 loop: CASSFRTYEQYF. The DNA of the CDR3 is TGTGCCAGCAGTTTTCGTACCTACGAGCAGTACTTC.

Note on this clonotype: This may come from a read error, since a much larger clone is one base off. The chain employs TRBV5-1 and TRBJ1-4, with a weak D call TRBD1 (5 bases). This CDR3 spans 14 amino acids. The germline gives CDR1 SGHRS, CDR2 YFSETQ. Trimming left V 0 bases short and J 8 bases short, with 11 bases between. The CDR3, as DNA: TGCGCCAGCAGCTTGGAAAGAAAGGGGGAAAAACTGTTTTTT. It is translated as CASSLERKGEKLFF.

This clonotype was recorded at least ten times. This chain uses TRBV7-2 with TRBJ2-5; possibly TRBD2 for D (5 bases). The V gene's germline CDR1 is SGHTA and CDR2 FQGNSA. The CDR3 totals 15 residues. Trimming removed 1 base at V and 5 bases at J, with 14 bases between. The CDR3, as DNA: TGTGCCAGCAGCTTAGTGGGCGGGTTTGAGGAGACCCAGTACTTC. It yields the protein CASSLVGGFEETQYF. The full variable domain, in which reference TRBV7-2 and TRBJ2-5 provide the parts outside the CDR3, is GAGVSQSPSNKVTEKGKDVELRCDPISGHTALYWYRQSLGQGLEFLIYFQGNSAPDKSGLPSDRFSAERTGGSVSTLTIQRTQQEDSAVYLCASSLVGGFEETQYFGPGTRLLVL.